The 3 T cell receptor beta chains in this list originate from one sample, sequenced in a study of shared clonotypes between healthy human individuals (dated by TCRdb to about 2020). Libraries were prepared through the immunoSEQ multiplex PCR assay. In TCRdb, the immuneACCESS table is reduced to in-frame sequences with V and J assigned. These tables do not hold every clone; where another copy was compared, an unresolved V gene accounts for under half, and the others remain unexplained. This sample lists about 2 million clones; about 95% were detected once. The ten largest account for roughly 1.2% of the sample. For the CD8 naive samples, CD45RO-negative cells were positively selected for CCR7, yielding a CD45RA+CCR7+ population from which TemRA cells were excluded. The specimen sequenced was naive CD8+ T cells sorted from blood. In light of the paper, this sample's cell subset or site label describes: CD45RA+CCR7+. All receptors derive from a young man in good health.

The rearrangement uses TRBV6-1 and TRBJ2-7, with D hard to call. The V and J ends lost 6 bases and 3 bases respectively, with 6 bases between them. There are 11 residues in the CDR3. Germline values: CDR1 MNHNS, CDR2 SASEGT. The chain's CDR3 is CASSLYYEQYF. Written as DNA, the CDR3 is TGTGCCAGCAGCCTCTACTACGAGCAGTACTTC.

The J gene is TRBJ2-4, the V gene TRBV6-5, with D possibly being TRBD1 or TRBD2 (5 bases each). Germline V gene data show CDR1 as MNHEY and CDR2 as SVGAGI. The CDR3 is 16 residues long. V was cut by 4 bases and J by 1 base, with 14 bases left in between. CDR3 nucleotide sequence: TGTGCCAGCAGTTCCACGGGATCAGGGGCCAAAAACATTCAGTACTTC. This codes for CASSSTGSGAKNIQYF.

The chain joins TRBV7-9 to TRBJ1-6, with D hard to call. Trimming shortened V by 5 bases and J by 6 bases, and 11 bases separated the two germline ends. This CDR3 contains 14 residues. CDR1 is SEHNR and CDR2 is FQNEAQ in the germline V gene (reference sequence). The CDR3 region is CASSPSGSNSPLHF. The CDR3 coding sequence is TGTGCCAGCAGCCCATCGGGTAGTAATTCACCCCTCCACTTT.